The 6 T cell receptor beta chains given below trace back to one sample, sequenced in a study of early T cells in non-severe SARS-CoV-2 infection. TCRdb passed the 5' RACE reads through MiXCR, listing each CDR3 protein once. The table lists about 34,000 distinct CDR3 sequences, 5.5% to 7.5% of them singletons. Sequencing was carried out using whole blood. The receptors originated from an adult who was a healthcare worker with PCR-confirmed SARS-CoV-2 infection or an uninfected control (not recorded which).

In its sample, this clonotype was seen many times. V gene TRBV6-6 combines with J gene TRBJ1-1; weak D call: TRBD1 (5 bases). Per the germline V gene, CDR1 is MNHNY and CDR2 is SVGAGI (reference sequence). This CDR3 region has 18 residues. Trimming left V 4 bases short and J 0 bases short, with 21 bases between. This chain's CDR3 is CASSSRGGTFAMNTEAFF. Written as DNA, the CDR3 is TGTGCCAGCAGTTCCCGCGGGGGGACTTTTGCTATGAACACTGAAGCTTTCTTT.

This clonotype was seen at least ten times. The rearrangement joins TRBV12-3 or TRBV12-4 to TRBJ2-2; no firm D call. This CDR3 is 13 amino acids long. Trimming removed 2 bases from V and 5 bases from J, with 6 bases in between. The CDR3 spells CASSLRLTGELFF. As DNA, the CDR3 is TGTGCCAGCAGTTTAAGGTTGACCGGGGAGCTGTTTTTT.

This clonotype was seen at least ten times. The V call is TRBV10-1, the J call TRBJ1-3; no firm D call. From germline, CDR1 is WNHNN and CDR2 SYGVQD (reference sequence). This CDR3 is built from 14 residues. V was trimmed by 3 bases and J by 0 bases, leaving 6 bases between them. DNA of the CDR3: TGCGCCAGCAGTGAACGGCTCTCTGGAAACACCATATATTTT. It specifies CASSERLSGNTIYF.

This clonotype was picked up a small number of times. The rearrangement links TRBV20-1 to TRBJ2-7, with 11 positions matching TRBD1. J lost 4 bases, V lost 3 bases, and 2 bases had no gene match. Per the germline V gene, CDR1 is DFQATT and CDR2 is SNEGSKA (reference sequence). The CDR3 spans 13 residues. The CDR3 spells CSASRDRGYEQYF. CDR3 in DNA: TGCAGTGCTAGCAGGGACAGGGGGTACGAGCAGTACTTC.

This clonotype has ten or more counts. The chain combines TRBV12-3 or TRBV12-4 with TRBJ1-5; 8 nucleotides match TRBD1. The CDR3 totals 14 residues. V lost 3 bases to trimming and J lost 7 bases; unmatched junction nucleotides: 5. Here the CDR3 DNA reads TGTGCCAGCAGTTTTTCAGGGGGCAGCCAGCCCCAGCATTTT. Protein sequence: CASSFSGGSQPQHF.

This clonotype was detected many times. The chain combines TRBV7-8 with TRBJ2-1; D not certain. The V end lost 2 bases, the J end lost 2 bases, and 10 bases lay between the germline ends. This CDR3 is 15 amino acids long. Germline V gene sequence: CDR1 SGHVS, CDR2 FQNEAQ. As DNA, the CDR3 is TGTGCCAGCAGCTTACGAGAGGCCCCCTACAATGAGCAGTTCTTC. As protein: CASSLREAPYNEQFF.